The 27 T cell receptor beta chains in this list originate from one sample, sequenced in a study of T-cell memory formation after mild COVID-19. TCRdb analysed the 5' RACE reads with MiXCR anew, one entry per CDR3 protein. The data hold tens of thousands of distinct CDR3 sequences, with over 13% observed a single time. The specimen sequenced was PBMCs or a T cell subset sorted from them (not recorded which). All receptors derive from a man younger than 35 who had mild COVID-19 (a few samples of this study predate the infection). Cell type and time point are not known.

This clonotype came up a few times. The chain combines TRBV7-9 with TRBJ2-1, with TRBD2 matching 9 bases. Germline-derived CDR1 and CDR2 are SEHNR and FQNEAQ (reference sequence). The trim removed 2 bases at V and 5 bases at J, leaving 4 bases unmatched. The CDR3 is 15 amino acids. CDR3 nucleotides: TGTGCCAGCAGCTTATCATTAGCGGGGGACAATGAGCAGTTCTTC. Amino acid sequence: CASSLSLAGDNEQFF.

The table lists this clonotype with many counts. The rearrangement joins TRBV6-5 to TRBJ1-4; a weak D match, TRBD1 (6 bases). V dropped 10 bases and J dropped 5 bases, with 20 bases sitting between them. This CDR3 region has 15 residues. Per the germline V gene, CDR1 is MNHEY and CDR2 is SVGAGI. CDR3 DNA: TGTGCCACGGGCTTGGGGGCGTATGACAATGAAAAACTGTTTTTT. It is translated as CATGLGAYDNEKLFF.

This clonotype occurred a few times. The chain combines TRBV24-1 with TRBJ1-1; D ambiguous. Per the germline V gene, CDR1 is KGHDR and CDR2 is SFDVKD. The V gene lost 1 base and the J gene lost 9 bases, with 8 bases spanning the gap. CDR3 size: 12 residues. In DNA form, the CDR3 reads TGTGCCACCAGTGATTTTGCTGCTCAAGCTTTCTTT. This sequence encodes CATSDFAAQAFF.

CDR3 in amino acids: CASSLGQGAYLTDTQYF. DNA of the CDR3: TGCGCCAGCAGCCTGGGACAGGGGGCTTACCTCACAGATACGCAGTATTTT. The V and J genes are TRBV5-1 and TRBJ2-3; 12 bases match TRBD1. Germline V gene data show CDR1 as SGHRS and CDR2 as YFSETQ. The CDR3 totals 17 residues. J gave up 2 bases and V 4 bases, and 8 bases lay outside the gene matches.

This clonotype was seen more than once but under ten times. The CDR3 DNA is TGTGCCAGCAGTCACCACATTATCGGGGGCGTGAATGAGCAGTTCTTC. Protein: CASSHHIIGGVNEQFF. This chain joins TRBV6-2 or TRBV6-3 and TRBJ2-1; the D call may be TRBD1 or TRBD2 (6 bases each). The CDR3 loop spans 16 amino acids. Deletions cut 5 bases from V and 7 bases from J, with 21 bases between. Germline V gives CDR1 MNHEY, CDR2 SVGEGT.

This clonotype was detected only a few times. The J gene is TRBJ2-2, the V gene TRBV9; D is tentatively TRBD1 or TRBD2 (6 bases each). V lost 1 base, J lost 1 base, and 8 bases lay in between. The CDR3 covers 15 residues. Germline V gives CDR1 SGDLS, CDR2 YYNGEE. CDR3 nucleotides: TGTGCCAGCAGCGTACGGGGGCGGAACACCGGGGAGCTGTTTTTT. It encodes CASSVRGRNTGELFF.

This clonotype was observed a handful of times. The V gene is TRBV28, the J gene TRBJ2-1; 7 bases are a match to TRBD2. V was clipped by 5 bases and J by 9 bases; unmatched bases: 10. Germline loops: CDR1 MDHEN, CDR2 SYDVKM. CDR3 size: 14 residues. CDR3 protein: CASSDRGGRREQFF. The DNA for the CDR3 is TGTGCCAGCAGTGATCGGGGAGGGCGCCGTGAGCAGTTCTTC.

The sample holds many counts of this clonotype. V gene TRBV6-5 combines with J gene TRBJ2-7; 10 positions agree with TRBD1. V shed 2 bases, J shed 5 bases, and the junction held 9 bases outside the gene matches. In germline, CDR1 is MNHEY, CDR2 SVGAGI. CDR3 length equals 16 residues. The CDR3 DNA reads as TGTGCCAGCAGTTACAGTACGGGGACAGGGGTTCACGAGCAGTACTTC. It specifies CASSYSTGTGVHEQYF.

This clonotype was recorded a few times. The chain joins TRBV12-3 or TRBV12-4 to TRBJ1-6; maybe TRBD1 (6 bases). There are 14 residues in the CDR3. The V end was cut by 6 bases, the J end by 8 bases, with 14 bases between. CDR3 in amino acids: CASRETGMDSPLHF. The CDR3, as DNA: TGTGCCAGCAGGGAAACAGGGATGGATTCACCCCTCCACTTT.

This clonotype came up a few times. The chain combines TRBV9 with TRBJ2-3; tentatively, D is TRBD1 or TRBD2 (6 bases each). Per germline, CDR1 SGDLS and CDR2 YYNGEE. V shed 4 bases and J shed 3 bases, with 18 bases lying between them. The CDR3 consists of 16 residues. The CDR3 spells CASSLEGGRSTDTQYF. CDR3 DNA sequence: TGTGCCAGCAGCCTAGAGGGGGGACGGTCGACAGATACGCAGTATTTT.

The chain uses TRBV7-9 and TRBJ2-3; 10 bases are shared with TRBD2. The CDR3 covers 17 residues. The V and J ends lost 5 bases and 5 bases, in that order; junction bases with no gene match: 13. Germline CDR1 reads SEHNR; CDR2 reads FQNEAQ (reference sequence). The CDR3 spells CASSPLFGTSELDTQYF. In DNA form, the CDR3 reads TGTGCCAGCAGCCCACTCTTCGGGACTAGCGAGTTAGATACGCAGTATTTT.

This clonotype was recorded a few times. V gene TRBV7-9 combines with J gene TRBJ1-1; D call uncertain. The V end lost 3 bases, the J end lost 2 bases, and 4 bases lay between the germline ends. The CDR3 loop spans 12 amino acids. CDR1 and CDR2 (germline): SEHNR, FQNEAQ (reference sequence). CDR3 in DNA: TGTGCCAGCAGCTTGTTTAACACTGAAGCTTTCTTT. This sequence encodes CASSLFNTEAFF.

This clonotype appeared a few times. The rearrangement joins TRBV6-5 to TRBJ2-1; D gene ambiguous. In germline, CDR1 is MNHEY, CDR2 SVGAGI. The CDR3 extends over 17 amino acids. V lost 0 bases, J lost 5 bases, and 17 bases lay in between. The CDR3 region has the DNA TGTGCCAGCAGTTACTCGATCCAATTCAGGCGGAACAATGAGCAGTTCTTC. Protein product: CASSYSIQFRRNNEQFF.

The CDR3 loop is CASSPGRNSGNTIYF. The CDR3 coding sequence is TGTGCCAGCAGCCCGGGACGGAACTCTGGAAACACCATATATTTT. V usage is TRBV4-2 and J usage is TRBJ1-3, with a possible D match to TRBD1 (5 bases). V shed 4 bases and J shed 0 bases, with 10 bases lying between them. The CDR3 length is 15 residues. From germline, CDR1 is LGHNA and CDR2 YNFKEQ.

This clonotype turned up a few times. This chain uses TRBV12-3 or TRBV12-4 with TRBJ1-2, with no clear D. This CDR3 spans 13 amino acids. Deletions cut 2 bases from V and 1 base from J, with 5 bases between. CDR3 in amino acids: CASSLTINYGYTF. CDR3 bases: TGTGCCAGCAGTTTAACGATTAACTATGGCTACACCTTC.

This clonotype was recorded many times. The rearrangement joins TRBV10-3 to TRBJ2-7, with 9 bases that match TRBD1. There are 18 residues in the CDR3. Unmatched junction bases numbered 9, after V lost 0 bases and J lost 0 bases. Germline values: CDR1 ENHRY, CDR2 SYGVKD. The CDR3 here is CAISESISEQGASYEQYF. In DNA, the CDR3 is TGTGCCATCAGTGAGTCGATATCTGAACAGGGGGCCTCCTACGAGCAGTACTTC.

The V gene is TRBV27, the J gene TRBJ2-3; 12 bases fit TRBD2. The CDR3 is 16 amino acids. CDR1 is MNHEY and CDR2 is SMNVEV in the germline V gene (reference sequence). With 5 bases clipped from V and 4 bases from J, the junction kept 7 bases outside the gene matches. The CDR3 protein is CASSPQTSGGPDTQYF. The CDR3 DNA reads TGTGCCAGCAGTCCCCAAACTAGCGGGGGGCCAGATACGCAGTATTTT.

This clonotype was detected a few times. The V gene is TRBV7-9, the J gene TRBJ2-7; no clear D gene. This CDR3 is built from 12 residues. V was clipped by 3 bases and J by 6 bases, with 9 bases between them. Per the germline V gene, CDR1 is SEHNR and CDR2 is FQNEAQ (reference sequence). CDR3 sequence: CASSFDGLEQYF. The CDR3 nucleotides read TGTGCCAGCAGCTTCGATGGGCTCGAGCAGTACTTC. The full variable domain, completed using reference TRBV7-9 and TRBJ2-7, is DTGVSQNPRHKITKRGQNVTFRCDPISEHNRLYWYRQTLGQGPEFLTYFQNEAQLEKSRLLSDRFSAERPKGSFSTLEIQRTEQGDSAMYLCASSFDGLEQYFGPGTRLTVT.

This clonotype has more than one count but fewer than ten. This sequence joins TRBV6-5 and TRBJ2-1; D unclear. CDR1 and CDR2 from the germline V gene are MNHEY and SVGAGI. Trimming took off 3 bases at V and 9 bases at J, with 12 bases between the two ends. This CDR3 is 13 amino acids long. The CDR3 bases are TGTGCCAGCAGTTATCGGGCCCATGGTGAGCAGTTCTTC. As protein: CASSYRAHGEQFF.

Written as DNA, the CDR3 is TGTGCCAGCCAGGGGGCCACTGAAGCTTTCTTT. Its translation is CASQGATEAFF. V gene TRBV7-9 combines with J gene TRBJ1-1; 8 bases match TRBD1. The CDR3 sequence is 11 residues long. In germline, CDR1 is SEHNR, CDR2 FQNEAQ (reference sequence). The ends lost 8 bases at V and 4 bases at J; junction bases unmatched: 0.

The chain links TRBV27 to TRBJ2-1, with 16 positions matching TRBD2. The CDR3 runs to 16 residues. Germline lookup yields CDR1 MNHEY and CDR2 SMNVEV (reference sequence). The V gene end was trimmed by 7 bases and the J gene end by 9 bases; junction bases not matched to a gene: 9. CDR3 amino acids: CASTLGLAGGLGEQFF. Here the CDR3 DNA reads TGTGCCAGCACACTGGGACTAGCGGGGGGGCTGGGTGAGCAGTTCTTC.

The table lists this clonotype with a few counts. The J gene is TRBJ2-5, the V gene TRBV29-1; TRBD1 matches at 8 bases. Unmatched junction bases numbered 4, after V lost 1 base and J lost 0 bases. In germline, CDR1 is SQVTM, CDR2 ANQGSEA. The CDR3 spans 15 residues. CDR3 bases: TGCAGCGTTGAAGGAGGCAGGGGGCACCAAGAGACCCAGTACTTC. Protein sequence: CSVEGGRGHQETQYF.

This clonotype was recorded a few times. The chain is built from TRBV27 and TRBJ2-2; D could derive from TRBD1 or TRBD2 (6 bases each). V was pared by 5 bases and J by 3 bases, with 13 bases between. This CDR3 has 15 amino acids. From germline, CDR1 is MNHEY and CDR2 SMNVEV (reference sequence). CDR3 protein: CASSVGGWDTGELFF. The CDR3 DNA follows: TGTGCCAGCAGTGTGGGGGGCTGGGACACCGGGGAGCTGTTTTTT.

The table lists this clonotype with a few counts. This chain uses TRBV9 with TRBJ1-2; no clear D gene. The CDR3 totals 13 residues. The germline V gene has CDR1 SGDLS and CDR2 YYNGEE. V lost 4 bases, J lost 8 bases, and 15 bases lay in between. The CDR3 DNA follows: TGTGCCAGCAGCTACCCGGCTGGAGGCGGCTACACCTTC. Amino acid sequence: CASSYPAGGGYTF.

The chain employs TRBV20-1 and TRBJ1-2, with a tentative D call TRBD1 (6 bases). Germline V gene lookup returns CDR1 DFQATT and CDR2 SNEGSKA (reference sequence). This CDR3 has 11 amino acids. Trimming stripped 3 bases from V and 6 bases from J, with 8 bases between. CDR3 in amino acids: CSASKGDGYTF. The CDR3 bases are TGCAGTGCTAGTAAGGGGGATGGCTACACCTTC.

The chain combines TRBV5-6 with TRBJ2-7; 7 nucleotides line up with TRBD2. This CDR3 is built from 14 residues. Germline CDR1 reads SGHDT; CDR2 reads YYEEEE. V shed 4 bases and J 1 base; nucleotides not matched to a gene: 5. CDR3 DNA: TGTGCCAGCAGCCCAGGACTAGGGTCCTACGAGCAGTACTTC. Its translation is CASSPGLGSYEQYF.

The rearrangement joins TRBV6-5 to TRBJ2-2; 7 bases line up with TRBD2. The CDR3 sequence is 16 residues long. V gave up 0 bases and J gave up 3 bases; unmatched junction bases: 4. From germline, CDR1 is MNHEY and CDR2 SVGAGI. CDR3 in amino acids: CASSYSKGGYTGELFF. The CDR3 region has the DNA TGTGCCAGCAGTTACTCGAAGGGAGGGTACACCGGGGAGCTGTTTTTT.